This TCR beta chain was found in a study of blood T cell repertoires in COVID-19. Whole-study context: T cells, B-cell-depleted T cells, or PBMCs provided the cDNA or gDNA that served as material.

Authors' methods: The assay estimated nucleated cells by amplifying reference gene primers. Assay: immunoSEQ multiplex PCR; the TCRdb copy retains only in-frame clones and omits some. Clone size and the V and J calls come from that table; the DNA yielded D and trimming. Of 95,000 to 150,000 clones listed, 80% to 90% are singletons. The CDR3 covers 12 residues. Trimming removed 2 bases at V and 4 bases at J, with 6 bases between. Germline lookup yields CDR1 MNHNY and CDR2 SVGAGI (reference sequence). This sequence joins TRBV6-6 and TRBJ2-7; TRBD1 might be the D (5 bases). The TCR comes from a woman aged 70-85 years with acute or convalescent COVID-19. The specimen was peripheral blood. The chain's CDR3 is CASSYRGYEQYF. The CDR3, as DNA: TGTGCCAGCAGTTACAGGGGTTACGAGCAGTACTTC.